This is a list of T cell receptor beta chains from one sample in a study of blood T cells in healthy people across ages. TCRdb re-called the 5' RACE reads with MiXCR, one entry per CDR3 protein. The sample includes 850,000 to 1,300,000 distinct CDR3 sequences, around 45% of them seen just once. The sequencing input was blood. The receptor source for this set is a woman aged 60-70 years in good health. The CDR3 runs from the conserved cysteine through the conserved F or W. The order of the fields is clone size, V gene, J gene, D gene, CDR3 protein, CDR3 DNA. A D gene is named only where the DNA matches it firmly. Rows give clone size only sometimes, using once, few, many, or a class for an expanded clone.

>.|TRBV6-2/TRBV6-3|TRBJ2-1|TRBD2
CASSPSGREWNEQFF
TGTGCCAGCAGTCCAAGCGGGCGGGAGTGGAATGAGCAGTTCTTC
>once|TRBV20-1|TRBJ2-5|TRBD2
CSARTALAGEGNEQYF
TGCAGTGCTAGGACCGCTTTGGCGGGAGAAGGTAATGAGCAGTACTTC
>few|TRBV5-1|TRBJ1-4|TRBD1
CASSLGTVTNEKLFF
TGCGCCAGCAGCTTAGGGACAGTTACTAATGAAAAACTGTTTTTT
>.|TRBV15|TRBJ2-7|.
CATSRGYNYEQYF
TGTGCCACCAGCAGAGGCTACAACTACGAGCAGTACTTC
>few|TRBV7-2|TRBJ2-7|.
CASSHDASSEQYF
TGTGCCAGCAGCCACGACGCAAGTAGCGAGCAGTACTTC
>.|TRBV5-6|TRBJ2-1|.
CASSLTGEVYNEQFF
TGTGCCAGCAGCTTGACGGGAGAGGTTTACAATGAGCAGTTCTTC
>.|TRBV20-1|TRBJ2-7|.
CSATPGALYEQYF
TGCAGTGCCACCCCGGGAGCTCTCTACGAGCAGTACTTC
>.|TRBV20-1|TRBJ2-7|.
CSARDLYGNYEQYF
TGCAGTGCTAGAGATCTGTACGGTAACTACGAGCAGTACTTC
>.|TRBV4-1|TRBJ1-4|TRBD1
CASSPQGDGNEKLFF
TGCGCCAGCAGCCCCCAGGGGGACGGGAATGAAAAACTGTTTTTT
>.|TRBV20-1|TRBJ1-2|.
CSASKSGRGKSGGYTF
TGCAGTGCTAGCAAATCGGGGCGGGGGAAGAGTGGTGGCTACACCTTC
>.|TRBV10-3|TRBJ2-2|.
CAISEGQATGELFF
TGTGCCATCAGTGAAGGGCAGGCCACCGGGGAGCTGTTTTTT
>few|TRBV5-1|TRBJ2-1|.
CASSSTPPTGYSYNEQFF
TGCGCCAGCAGCTCCACACCCCCGACAGGATACTCCTACAATGAGCAGTTCTTC
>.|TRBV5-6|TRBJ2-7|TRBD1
CASSADGDRSSYEQYF
TGTGCCAGCAGCGCCGATGGGGACAGGAGCTCCTACGAGCAGTACTTC
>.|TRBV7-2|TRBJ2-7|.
CASSLERHSYEQYF
TGTGCCAGCAGCTTGGAACGCCACTCCTACGAGCAGTACTTC
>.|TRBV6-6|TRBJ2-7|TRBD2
CASSGRERGYEQYF
TGTGCCAGCAGCGGGCGGGAGAGGGGTTACGAGCAGTACTTC
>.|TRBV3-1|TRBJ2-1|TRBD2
CASSKRLGTSGYNEQFF
TGTGCCAGCAGCAAACGACTTGGGACTAGCGGATACAATGAGCAGTTCTTC
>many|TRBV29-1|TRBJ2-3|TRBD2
CSVAGGSGDTQYF
TGCAGCGTTGCAGGCGGGAGTGGAGATACGCAGTATTTT
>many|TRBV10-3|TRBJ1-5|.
CAIRNAGTDQPQHF
TGTGCCATCCGTAATGCAGGGACCGATCAGCCCCAGCATTTT
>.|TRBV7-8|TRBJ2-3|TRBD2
CASSLGGLAGTYTQYF
TGTGCCAGCAGCTTAGGCGGACTAGCGGGAACATATACGCAGTATTTT
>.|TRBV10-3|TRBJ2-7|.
CAISQGDSYEQYF
TGTGCCATCAGCCAGGGAGACTCCTACGAGCAGTACTTC
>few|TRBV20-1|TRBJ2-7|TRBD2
CSARPGLAGVFDEQYF
TGCAGTGCTAGACCGGGGCTAGCGGGAGTATTCGACGAGCAGTACTTC
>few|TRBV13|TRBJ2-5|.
CASSHRGYQETQYF
TGTGCCAGCAGCCACCGGGGTTACCAAGAGACCCAGTACTTC
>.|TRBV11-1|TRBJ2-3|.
CASSPGETSTDTQYF
TGTGCCAGCAGCCCCGGGGAGACTAGCACAGATACGCAGTATTTT
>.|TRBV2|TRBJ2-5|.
CASSNSLETQYF
TGTGCCAGCAGCAACAGTCTGGAGACCCAGTACTTC
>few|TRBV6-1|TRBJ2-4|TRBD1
CASSVNRGTLAKNIQYF
TGTGCCAGCAGTGTGAACAGGGGGACACTAGCCAAAAACATTCAGTACTTC
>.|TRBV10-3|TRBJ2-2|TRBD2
CAIAGGPANTGELFF
TGTGCCATCGCGGGGGGCCCCGCGAACACCGGGGAGCTGTTTTTT
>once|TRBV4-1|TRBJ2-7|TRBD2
CASSPTSGLYNEQYF
TGCGCCAGCAGCCCGACTAGCGGACTTTACAATGAGCAGTACTTC
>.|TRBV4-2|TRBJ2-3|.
CASSQSGAASTDTQYF
TGTGCCAGCAGCCAATCCGGGGCAGCAAGCACAGATACGCAGTATTTT
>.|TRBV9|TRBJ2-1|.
CASSVVRNEQFF
TGTGCCAGCAGCGTAGTTAGAAATGAGCAGTTCTTC
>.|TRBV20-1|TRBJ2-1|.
CSASPDSSSYNEQFF
TGCAGTGCTAGCCCGGACTCAAGCTCCTACAATGAGCAGTTCTTC
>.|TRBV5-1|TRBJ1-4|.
CASSQTGRPTNEKLFF
TGCGCCAGCAGCCAGACAGGCAGACCAACTAATGAAAAACTGTTTTTT
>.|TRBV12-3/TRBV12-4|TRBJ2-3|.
CASRLSPDTQYF
TGTGCCAGCAGATTGAGCCCAGATACGCAGTATTTT
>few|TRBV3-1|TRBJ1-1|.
CASSRLGVVGTEAFF
TGTGCCAGCAGCCGGCTCGGGGTTGTAGGGACTGAAGCTTTCTTT
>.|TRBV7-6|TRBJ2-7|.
CASSFQGDEQYF
TGTGCCAGCAGCTTTCAGGGAGACGAGCAGTACTTC
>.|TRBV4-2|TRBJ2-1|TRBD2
CASSREAASYNEQFF
TGTGCCAGCAGTCGGGAGGCAGCCTCCTACAATGAGCAGTTCTTC
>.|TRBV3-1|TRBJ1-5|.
CASSQDLGQPQHF
TGTGCCAGCAGCCAAGATCTTGGTCAGCCCCAGCATTTT
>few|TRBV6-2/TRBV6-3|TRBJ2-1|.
CASSFTESSYNEQFF
TGTGCCAGCAGTTTTACTGAGAGCTCCTACAATGAGCAGTTCTTC
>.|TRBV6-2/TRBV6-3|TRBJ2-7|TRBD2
CASSYRTSDAYEQYF
TGTGCCAGCAGTTACAGAACTAGCGATGCCTACGAGCAGTACTTC
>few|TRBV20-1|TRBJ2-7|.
CSASEPGGSYEQYF
TGCAGTGCTAGTGAGCCCGGCGGGTCCTACGAGCAGTACTTC
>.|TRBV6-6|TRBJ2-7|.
CASSYRSVQYF
TGTGCCAGCAGTTACAGGAGCGTGCAGTACTTC
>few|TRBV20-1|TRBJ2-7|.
CSARVSGYEQYF
TGCAGTGCTAGGGTTAGCGGATACGAGCAGTACTTC
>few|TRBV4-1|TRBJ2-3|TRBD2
CASSQAGGGTGTDTQYF
TGCGCCAGCAGCCAAGCTGGGGGGGGAACTGGCACAGATACGCAGTATTTT
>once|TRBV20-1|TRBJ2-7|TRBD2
CSARVPSGSSYEQYF
TGCAGTGCTAGAGTGCCTAGCGGGAGCTCCTACGAGCAGTACTTC
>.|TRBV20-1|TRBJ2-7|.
CSAATGSSYEQYF
TGCAGTGCCGCGACCGGGTCCTCCTACGAGCAGTACTTC
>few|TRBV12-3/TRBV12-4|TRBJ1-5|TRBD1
CASSFDRGNQPQHF
TGTGCCAGCAGCTTTGACAGGGGAAACCAGCCCCAGCATTTT
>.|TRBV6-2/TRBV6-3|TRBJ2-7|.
CASSYSSAQQQYF
TGTGCCAGCAGTTACTCTAGCGCGCAACAGCAGTACTTC
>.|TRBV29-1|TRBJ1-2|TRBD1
CSVDLTGGTNYGYTF
TGCAGCGTTGACCTGACAGGGGGTACAAACTATGGCTACACCTTC
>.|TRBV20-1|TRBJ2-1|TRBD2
CSARVPGLAGGYNEQFF
TGCAGTGCTAGAGTTCCGGGACTAGCGGGCGGGTACAATGAGCAGTTCTTC
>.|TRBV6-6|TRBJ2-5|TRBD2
CASMRAGEETQYF
TGTGCCAGCATGCGAGCGGGAGAAGAGACCCAGTACTTC
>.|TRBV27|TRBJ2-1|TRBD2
CASSFGSGRGNNEQFF
TGTGCTAGCAGTTTTGGTAGCGGGAGGGGGAACAATGAGCAGTTCTTC
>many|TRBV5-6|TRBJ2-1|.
CASSYDRYNEQFF
TGTGCCAGCAGCTATGATCGATACAATGAGCAGTTCTTC
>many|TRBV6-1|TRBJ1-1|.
CASTPGTLNTEAFF
TGTGCCAGCACCCCCGGGACACTGAACACTGAAGCTTTCTTT
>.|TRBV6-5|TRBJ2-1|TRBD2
CASKFGTSGSNEQFF
TGTGCCAGCAAGTTCGGGACTAGCGGGAGCAATGAGCAGTTCTTC
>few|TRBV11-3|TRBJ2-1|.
CASSLALNNEQFF
TGTGCCAGCAGCTTAGCACTCAACAATGAGCAGTTCTTC
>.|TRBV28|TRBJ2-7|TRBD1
CASGPSPGTAPHEQYF
TGTGCCAGCGGCCCGTCCCCGGGGACAGCGCCCCACGAGCAGTACTTC
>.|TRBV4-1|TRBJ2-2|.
CASSQDSAVNAGELFF
TGCGCCAGCAGCCAAGATTCCGCCGTGAACGCCGGGGAGCTGTTTTTT
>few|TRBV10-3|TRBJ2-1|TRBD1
CASDRGNEQFF
TGTGCCAGCGACAGGGGAAATGAGCAGTTCTTC